This T cell receptor (beta chain) was recorded in a study of cytomegalovirus exposure and HLA in healthy donors. Germline trimming cut 0 bases from V and 4 bases from J; bases unmatched to any gene: 13. The CDR3 extends over 17 amino acids. The germline V gene has CDR1 SQVTM and CDR2 ANQGSEA. Clones were sequenced by immunoSEQ multiplex PCR, and TCRdb holds only the in-frame ones, with some missing. The sample lists under 250,000 clones, 70% to 90% seen once, with around 5.6% in the top ten. This receptor was obtained from a woman in her late teens or twenties in good health and CMV-seronegative. This chain uses TRBV29-1 with TRBJ2-5; 8 positions match TRBD2. The sample taken for sequencing was PBMCs. The CDR3 loop is CSVEDPSPRAGVETQYF. The CDR3 nucleotides are TGCAGCGTTGAAGACCCCTCACCTAGAGCGGGAGTAGAGACCCAGTACTTC.